The 2 T cell receptor beta chains reported below all come from one sample, sequenced in a study of blood T cell repertoires in COVID-19. The data were produced by immunoSEQ multiplex PCR, yet TCRdb's version contains in-frame clones alone and is incomplete. The table shows 250,000 to 350,000 clones, with nearly 90% occurring only once. The specimen sequenced was PBMCs or T cells enriched from blood (not recorded which). All receptors derive from a woman in her twenties or thirties who had recovered from COVID-19.

The chain employs TRBV7-8 and TRBJ1-4; TRBD1 agrees at 8 bases. The CDR3 contains 15 residues. The J segment lost 2 bases and the V segment lost 4 bases, leaving 3 bases of the junction unmatched. Germline CDR1 SGHVS, CDR2 FQNEAQ. CDR3 loop: CASSSRQGTNEKLFF. In DNA, the CDR3 is TGTGCCAGCAGCTCCAGACAGGGGACTAATGAAAAACTGTTTTTT.

The chain has TRBV7-2 and TRBJ2-5; TRBD2 is a possible D gene (5 bases). Trimming left V 2 bases short and J 5 bases short, with 12 bases between. CDR3 length equals 14 residues. The V gene's germline CDR1 is SGHTA and CDR2 FQGNSA. This CDR3 is CASSLIPGGETQYF. DNA of the CDR3: TGTGCCAGCAGCTTAATTCCGGGCGGGGAGACCCAGTACTTC.